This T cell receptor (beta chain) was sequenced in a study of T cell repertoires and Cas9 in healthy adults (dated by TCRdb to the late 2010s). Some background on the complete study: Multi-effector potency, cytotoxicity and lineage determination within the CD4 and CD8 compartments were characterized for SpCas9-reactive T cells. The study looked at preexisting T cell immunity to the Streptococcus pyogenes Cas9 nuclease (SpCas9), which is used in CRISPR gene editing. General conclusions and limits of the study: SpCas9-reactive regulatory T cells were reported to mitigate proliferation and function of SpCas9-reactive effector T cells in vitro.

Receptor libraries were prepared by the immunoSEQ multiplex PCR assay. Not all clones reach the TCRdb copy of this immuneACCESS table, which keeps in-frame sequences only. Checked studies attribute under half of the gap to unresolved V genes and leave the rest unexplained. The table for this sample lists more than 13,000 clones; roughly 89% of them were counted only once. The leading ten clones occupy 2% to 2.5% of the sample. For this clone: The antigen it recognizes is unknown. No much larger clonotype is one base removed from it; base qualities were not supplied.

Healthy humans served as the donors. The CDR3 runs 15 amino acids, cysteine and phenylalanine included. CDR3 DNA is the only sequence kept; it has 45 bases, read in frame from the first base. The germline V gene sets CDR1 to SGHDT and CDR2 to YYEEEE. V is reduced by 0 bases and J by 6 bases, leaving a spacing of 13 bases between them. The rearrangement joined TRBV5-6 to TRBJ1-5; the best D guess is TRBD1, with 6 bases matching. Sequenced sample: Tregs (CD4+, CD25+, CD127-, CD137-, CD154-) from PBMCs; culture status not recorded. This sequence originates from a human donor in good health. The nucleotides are TGTGCCAGCAGCTTGGGGTCGGGGGGCCTTCAGCCCCAGCATTTT. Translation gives CASSLGSGGLQPQHF.